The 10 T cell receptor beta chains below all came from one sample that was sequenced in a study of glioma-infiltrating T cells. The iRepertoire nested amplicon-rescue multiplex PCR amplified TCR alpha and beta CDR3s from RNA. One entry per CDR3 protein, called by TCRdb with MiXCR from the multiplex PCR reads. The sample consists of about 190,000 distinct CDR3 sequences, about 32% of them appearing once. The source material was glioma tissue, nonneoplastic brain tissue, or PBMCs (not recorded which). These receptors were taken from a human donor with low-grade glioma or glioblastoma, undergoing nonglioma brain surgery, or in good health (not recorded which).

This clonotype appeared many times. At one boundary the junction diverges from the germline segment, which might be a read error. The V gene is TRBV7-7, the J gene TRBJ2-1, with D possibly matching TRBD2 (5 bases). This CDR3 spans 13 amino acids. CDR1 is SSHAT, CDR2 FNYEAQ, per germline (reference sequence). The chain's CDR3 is CASSFGLENEQFF. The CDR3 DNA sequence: TGTGCTAGCAGCTTCGGACTGGAGAATGAGCAGTTCTTC.

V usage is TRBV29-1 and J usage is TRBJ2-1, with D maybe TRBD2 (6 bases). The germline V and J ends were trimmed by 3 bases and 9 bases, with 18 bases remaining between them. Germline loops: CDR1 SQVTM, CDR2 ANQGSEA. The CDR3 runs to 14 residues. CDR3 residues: CSVDQTGTGGEQFF. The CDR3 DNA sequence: TGCAGCGTTGACCAAACGGGGACCGGGGGTGAGCAGTTCTTC.

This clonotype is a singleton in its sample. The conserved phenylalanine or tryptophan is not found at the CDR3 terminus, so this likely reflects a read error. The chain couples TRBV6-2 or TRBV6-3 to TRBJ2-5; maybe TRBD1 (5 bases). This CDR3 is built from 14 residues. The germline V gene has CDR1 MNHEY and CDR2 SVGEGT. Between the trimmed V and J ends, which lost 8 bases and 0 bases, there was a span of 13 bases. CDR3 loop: CASAKTEYQETQYL. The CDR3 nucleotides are TGTGCCAGCGCAAAGACAGAGTACCAAGAGACCCAGTACCTC.

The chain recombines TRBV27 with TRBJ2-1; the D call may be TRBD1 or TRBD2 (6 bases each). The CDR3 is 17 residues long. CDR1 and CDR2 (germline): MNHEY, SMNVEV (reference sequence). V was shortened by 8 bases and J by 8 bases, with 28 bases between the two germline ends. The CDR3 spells CASGGLRAQSGSYEQFF. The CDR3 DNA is TGTGCCAGCGGGGGCCTCCGGGCGCAGTCCGGGAGCTATGAGCAGTTCTTC.

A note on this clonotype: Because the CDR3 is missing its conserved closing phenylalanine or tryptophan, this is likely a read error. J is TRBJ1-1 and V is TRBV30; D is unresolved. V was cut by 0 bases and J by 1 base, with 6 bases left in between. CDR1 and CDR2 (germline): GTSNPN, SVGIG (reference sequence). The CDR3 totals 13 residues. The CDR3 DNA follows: TGTGCCTGGAGTGTAGGGCCGAACACTGAAGCTTTCCTT. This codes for CAWSVGPNTEAFL.

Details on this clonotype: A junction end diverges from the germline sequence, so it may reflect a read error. DNA of the CDR3: TGCGCCAGCAGCCAAGGTGGCAGCATACAAGAGACCAAGTACTTC. This translates into CASSQGGSIQETKYF. This sequence joins TRBV4-3 and TRBJ2-5; D unclear. CDR1 is LGHNA, CDR2 YSLEER, per germline. The CDR3 runs to 15 residues.

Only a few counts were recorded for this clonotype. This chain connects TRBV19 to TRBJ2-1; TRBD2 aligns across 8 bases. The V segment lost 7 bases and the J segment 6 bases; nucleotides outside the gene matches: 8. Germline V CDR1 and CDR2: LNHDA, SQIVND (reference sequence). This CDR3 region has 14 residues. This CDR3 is CASTLTGGINEQFF. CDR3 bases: TGTGCCAGTACCCTCACGGGAGGGATCAATGAGCAGTTCTTC.

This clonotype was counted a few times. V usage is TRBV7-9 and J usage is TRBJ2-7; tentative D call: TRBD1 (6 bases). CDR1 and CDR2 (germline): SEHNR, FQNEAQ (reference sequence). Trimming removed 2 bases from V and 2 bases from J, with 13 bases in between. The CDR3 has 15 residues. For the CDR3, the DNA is TGTGCCAGCAGCTTACACAGGGCCCAACCCTACGAGCAGTACTTC. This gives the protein CASSLHRAQPYEQYF.

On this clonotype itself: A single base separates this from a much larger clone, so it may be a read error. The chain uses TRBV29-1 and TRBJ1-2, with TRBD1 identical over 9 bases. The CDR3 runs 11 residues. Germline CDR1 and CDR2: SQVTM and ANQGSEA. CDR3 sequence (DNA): TGCGGGGGGACAGGGCTTTTCGGCGACACCTTC. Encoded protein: CGGTGLFGDTF.

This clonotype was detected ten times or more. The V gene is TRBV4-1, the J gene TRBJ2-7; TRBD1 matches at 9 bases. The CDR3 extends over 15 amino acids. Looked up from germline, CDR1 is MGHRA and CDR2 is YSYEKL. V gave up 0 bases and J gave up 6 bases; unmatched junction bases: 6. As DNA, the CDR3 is TGCGCCAGCAGCCAAGATCTCGGACAGGGGAGCGAGCAGTACTTC. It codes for CASSQDLGQGSEQYF.